This TCR beta chain was identified in a study of blood T cells in healthy people across ages. Study-level points and caveats: Long-lived donors exceeded aged donors in naive CD4+ cells and diversity.

Through a sample-barcoded 5' primer and a J-beta primer mix, a second PCR was run for roughly 6 to 12 cycles. The yield of each sample was at least 2.5 million CDR3-containing paired-end reads. TCRdb itself ran the 5' RACE reads through MiXCR, one entry per CDR3 protein. This table holds approximately 600,000 distinct CDR3 sequences, approximately 50% found once. In its sample, this clonotype was seen once. Antigen specificity is unknown. V lost 7 bases, J lost 5 bases, and 5 bases stayed unmatched. The germline gives CDR1 MDHEN, CDR2 SYDVKM. The CDR3 loop spans 13 amino acids. The receptor was isolated from a man in his 60s in good health. Sequencing was carried out using blood. The chain recombines TRBV28 with TRBJ2-3, with TRBD2 matching over 8 bases. CDR3 in amino acids: CASTGGAGDTQYF. In DNA form, the CDR3 reads TGTGCCAGCACCGGGGGGGCGGGAGATACGCAGTATTTT. The whole variable domain, remainder taken from reference TRBV28 and TRBJ2-3, is DVKVTQSSRYLVKRTGEKVFLECVQDMDHENMFWYRQDPGLGLRLIYFSYDVKMKEKGDIPEGYSVSREKKERFSLILESASTNQTSMYLCASTGGAGDTQYFGPGTRLTVL.